This T cell receptor beta chain comes out of a study of technical replicates of blood from a few donors. The method was immunoSEQ multiplex PCR; TCRdb's version includes in-frame clones alone and lacks a portion of them. The repertoire holds around 80,000 clones, with about 97% as singletons. With 5 bases removed from V and 7 bases from J, the gap between germline ends came to 14 bases. This CDR3 comprises 14 residues. Germline CDR1 SGHTA, CDR2 FQGTGA. Sequences were obtained from T cells isolated from PBMCs. This chain links TRBV7-3 with TRBJ2-2, with D perhaps matching TRBD1 (6 bases). This receptor was taken from a human donor in good health. The CDR3: CASSAGTTNGELFF. The DNA of the CDR3 is TGTGCCAGCAGCGCCGGGACAACGAACGGGGAGCTGTTTTTT.